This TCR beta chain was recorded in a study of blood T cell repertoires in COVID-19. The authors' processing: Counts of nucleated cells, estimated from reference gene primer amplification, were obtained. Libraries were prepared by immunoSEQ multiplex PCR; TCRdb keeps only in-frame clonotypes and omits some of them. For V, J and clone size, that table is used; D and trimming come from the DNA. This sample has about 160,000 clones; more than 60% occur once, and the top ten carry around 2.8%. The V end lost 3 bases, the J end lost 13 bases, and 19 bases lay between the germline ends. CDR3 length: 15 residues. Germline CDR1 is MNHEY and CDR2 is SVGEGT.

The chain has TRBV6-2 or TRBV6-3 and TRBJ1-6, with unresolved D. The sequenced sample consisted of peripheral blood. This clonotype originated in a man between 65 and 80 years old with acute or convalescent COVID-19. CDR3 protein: CASSYRGQTMVPLHF. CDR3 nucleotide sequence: TGTGCCAGCAGTTATAGAGGGCAGACAATGGTTCCCCTCCACTTT.